The 5 T cell receptor beta chains listed next were all sequenced from one sample in a study of blood T cell repertoires in COVID-19. Libraries were prepared by immunoSEQ multiplex PCR; TCRdb keeps only in-frame clonotypes and omits some of them. The sample consists of 150,000 or so clones, about four fifths of them appearing once. Source material: peripheral blood. All receptors come from a human donor in a cohort sampled during active COVID-19.

V gene TRBV6-5 combines with J gene TRBJ2-7; 11 nucleotides agree with TRBD2. The length of the CDR3 is 14 residues. Germline V gene data show CDR1 as MNHEY and CDR2 as SVGAGI. V shed 10 bases and J 4 bases; nucleotides not matched to a gene: 9. CDR3 nucleotides: TGTGCCACCCATAGCGGGAGGGCCGAGTACGAGCAGTACTTC. Translation: CATHSGRAEYEQYF.

This clone was recorded a few times. This chain connects TRBV3-1 (or the pseudogene TRBV3-2) to TRBJ1-4, with no clear D. CDR1 is LGHDT, CDR2 YNNKEL, per germline (reference sequence). The germline V and J ends were trimmed by 0 bases and 7 bases, with 18 bases remaining between them. The CDR3 is made up of 17 amino acids. The CDR3: CASSQDQAGSAGEKLFF. DNA for the CDR3: TGTGCCAGCAGCCAAGATCAGGCGGGGTCGGCCGGTGAAAAACTGTTTTTT.

The chain is built from TRBV27 and TRBJ2-5; TRBD1 matches 7 bases. The CDR3 has 11 residues. Germline loops: CDR1 MNHEY, CDR2 SMNVEV (reference sequence). V was pared by 4 bases and J by 10 bases, with 3 bases of the junction left unmatched. The CDR3: CASSSDRIQYF. The CDR3, as DNA: TGTGCCAGCAGTTCGGACAGGATCCAGTACTTC.

Only a few counts were recorded for this clone. This rearrangement joins TRBV19 to TRBJ1-2; the match to TRBD1 covers 7 bases. The germline V gene encodes CDR1 LNHDA and CDR2 SQIVND (reference sequence). With V trimmed by 8 bases and J by 5 bases, 5 bases remained unmatched. The length of the CDR3 is 12 residues. The CDR3 bases are TGTGCCAGTTTCGTACAGGGGTATGGCTACACCTTC. This gives the protein CASFVQGYGYTF.

The chain combines TRBV28 with TRBJ1-5, with TRBD1 matching over 7 bases. This CDR3 has 13 residues. In germline, CDR1 is MDHEN, CDR2 SYDVKM. The J segment lost 1 base and the V segment lost 7 bases, leaving 1 base of the junction unmatched. The CDR3 DNA reads as TGTGCCAGCACAGGGGGGAGCAATCAGCCCCAGCATTTT. It is translated as CASTGGSNQPQHF.